What follows are 29 T cell receptor beta chains derived from one specimen sequenced in a study of Graves' ophthalmopathy and Graves' hyperthyroidism. Scientists amplified the TCR beta CDR3 regions from RNA transcripts. The first round was an RT-PCR with HTBI primers, and the second round was a multiplex PCR. TCRdb processed the multiplex PCR reads anew with MiXCR; each CDR3 protein has one entry. The data contain 600,000 to 700,000 distinct CDR3 sequences, over 40% of them singletons. The sample was peripheral blood. These receptors originate from an adult man with Graves' ophthalmopathy.

On this clonotype itself: Lacking the conserved final phenylalanine or tryptophan, this CDR3 likely reflects a read error. The gene calls are TRBV25-1 and TRBJ1-3; D not certain. Germline loops: CDR1 MGHDK, CDR2 SYGVNS. Trimming took off 10 bases at V and 4 bases at J, with 20 bases between the two ends. The CDR3 sequence is 15 residues long. The CDR3 is CATTAAVNSGNTIYS. CDR3 coding DNA: TGTGCCACTACAGCGGCGGTTAATTCCGGAAACACCATATATTCT.

Comments on this clonotype: This sequence may be a read error, since a much larger clone differs from it by one base. In this CDR3 the conserved last residue, phenylalanine or tryptophan, is missing, so a read error is likely. This chain joins TRBV9 and TRBJ1-6; D gene uncertain. V dropped 0 bases and J dropped 6 bases, with 10 bases sitting between them. The CDR3 consists of 15 residues. Germline loops: CDR1 SGDLS, CDR2 YYNGEE. In nucleotides, the CDR3 is TGTGCCAGCAGCGTAGCTGACGGGTTTAATTCACCCCTCCACCTT. The encoded protein is CASSVADGFNSPLHL.

This chain connects TRBV12-3 or TRBV12-4 to TRBJ2-5, with D perhaps given as TRBD1 or TRBD2 (5 bases each). The CDR3 has 15 amino acids. Trimming stripped 5 bases from V and 5 bases from J, with 18 bases between. In DNA, the CDR3 is TGTGCCAGCAGTGAGCGGCAGGGAGCAGAGGAGACCCAGTACTTC. Its translation is CASSERQGAEETQYF.

Turning to this clonotype: An end of the junction differs from the germline gene, which may be a read error. This chain connects TRBV4-1 to TRBJ2-5, with a tentative D call TRBD1 (5 bases). CDR1 and CDR2 from the germline V gene are MGHRA and YSYEKL. The CDR3 has 15 residues. The CDR3 DNA is TGTGCCAGCAGCCAATATTTAGGGGCCCAAGAGACCCAGTACTTC. Residues: CASSQYLGAQETQYF.

Turning to this clonotype: Just one base apart from a much larger clone, this may be a read error. The gene calls are TRBV7-6 and TRBJ2-2, with TRBD2 as a possible D gene (6 bases). In germline, CDR1 is SGHVS, CDR2 FNYEAQ. The CDR3 has 15 amino acids. The V end was cut by 4 bases, the J end by 3 bases, with 12 bases between. The CDR3 bases are TGTGCCAGCAGCTCGGGAGTCGGGTACACCGGGGAGCTGTTTTTT. Protein: CASSSGVGYTGELFF.

Points on this clonotype: Because the CDR3's place on the DNA is in doubt, the DNA is left out and the CDR3 is given as listed by TCRdb. The J gene is TRBJ1-4, the V gene TRBV10-3; TRBD1 reflects the table's D call only, with no check against the DNA. Germline V gives CDR1 ENHRY, CDR2 SYGVKD. Including both end residues, the CDR3 is 15 amino acids long. This CDR3 is CAISERTGLMKNCFF.

This clonotype came up a few times. The CDR3 here is CSARDSREGLTYEQYF. The CDR3, as DNA: TGCAGTGCTAGAGATTCCCGCGAGGGGTTGACCTACGAGCAGTACTTC. The rearrangement uses TRBV20-1 and TRBJ2-7; possibly TRBD1 or TRBD2 for D (5 bases each). Germline values: CDR1 DFQATT, CDR2 SNEGSKA (reference sequence). CDR3 size: 16 residues. Between the trimmed V and J ends, which lost 0 bases and 2 bases, there was a span of 17 bases.

This clonotype was recorded a few times. V and J are TRBV2 and TRBJ2-3; D is undetermined. The V gene lost 6 bases and the J gene lost 2 bases, with 9 bases spanning the gap. The V gene's germline CDR1 is SNHLY and CDR2 FYNNEI. CDR3 length equals 13 residues. The CDR3 loop reads CASRVDPTDTQYF. CDR3 bases: TGTGCCAGCAGAGTAGACCCCACAGATACGCAGTATTTT.

A few counts support this clonotype. V is TRBV15 and J is TRBJ2-2; D remains unclear. This CDR3 spans 16 amino acids. V was shortened by 0 bases and J by 2 bases, with 10 bases between the two germline ends. Per germline, CDR1 LNHNV and CDR2 YYDKDF (reference sequence). CDR3 DNA sequence: TGTGCCACCAGCAGAGATCCCGACTCAAACACCGGGGAGCTGTTTTTT. Translated: CATSRDPDSNTGELFF.

The gene calls are TRBV5-1 and TRBJ2-2; tentative D call: TRBD2 (5 bases). The CDR3 spans 15 residues. The V and J ends lost 4 bases and 2 bases respectively, with 12 bases between them. Germline V gene lookup returns CDR1 SGHRS and CDR2 YFSETQ. The CDR3 reads CASSPAGVNTGELFF. CDR3 sequence (DNA): TGCGCCAGCAGCCCGGCCGGGGTAAACACCGGGGAGCTGTTTTTT. Together with reference TRBV5-1 and TRBJ2-2, the CDR3 gives the full variable domain: KAGVTQTPRYLIKTRGQQVTLSCSPISGHRSVSWYQQTPGQGLQFLFEYFSETQRNKGNFPGRFSGRQFSNSRSEMNVSTLELGDSALYLCASSPAGVNTGELFFGEGSRLTVL.

There are a few counts of this clonotype. The chain uses TRBV5-1 and TRBJ1-3, with D possibly matching TRBD1 (5 bases). Germline assignment: CDR1 SGHRS and CDR2 YFSETQ. V was clipped by 3 bases and J by 0 bases, with 13 bases between them. The length of the CDR3 is 16 residues. The CDR3 DNA sequence: TGCGCCAGCAGCTGGGGCGGCCGCGGCTCTGGAAACACCATATATTTT. Residues: CASSWGGRGSGNTIYF.

J is TRBJ2-1 and V is TRBV6-5; D is unclear. With 0 bases removed from V and 10 bases from J, the gap between germline ends came to 16 bases. Germline V CDR1 and CDR2: MNHEY, SVGAGI. CDR3 size: 15 residues. The CDR3 spells CASSYSRDTSYEQFF. The CDR3 bases are TGTGCCAGCAGTTACTCGAGAGACACCTCCTACGAGCAGTTCTTC.

This chain uses TRBV4-3 with TRBJ2-7; TRBD2 matches at 8 bases. CDR3 length: 17 amino acids. The V and J ends lost 2 bases and 5 bases, in that order; junction bases with no gene match: 14. Germline V gene lookup returns CDR1 LGHNA and CDR2 YSLEER. The CDR3 protein is CASSQLPPGLVPHEQYF. The CDR3 region has the DNA TGCGCCAGCAGCCAACTGCCCCCGGGACTAGTCCCCCACGAGCAGTACTTC.

This clonotype was counted between two and nine times. The chain has TRBV19 and TRBJ2-7; D gene unclear. The V and J ends lost 5 bases and 3 bases respectively, with 17 bases between them. CDR1 is LNHDA, CDR2 SQIVND, per germline (reference sequence). The CDR3 contains 15 residues. Written as DNA, the CDR3 is TGTGCCAGTAGTTTTACGATCGGTAAGAACTACGAGCAGTACTTC. Amino acids: CASSFTIGKNYEQYF.

This clonotype was recorded many times. The chain uses TRBV15 and TRBJ2-5; TRBD1 agrees at 11 bases. The CDR3 extends over 17 amino acids. The germline gives CDR1 LNHNV, CDR2 YYDKDF (reference sequence). The J segment lost 7 bases and the V segment lost 0 bases, leaving 10 bases of the junction unmatched. The CDR3 protein is CATSRDLGQGDSWTQYF. CDR3 DNA sequence: TGTGCCACCAGCAGAGATTTGGGACAGGGGGATTCATGGACCCAGTACTTC.

Concerning this clonotype itself: A much bigger clone sits one base away, suggesting this may be a read error. The CDR3 does not end in the conserved phenylalanine or tryptophan, so this is likely a read error. The chain has TRBV12-3 or TRBV12-4 and TRBJ2-2; D is possibly TRBD1 (5 bases). This CDR3 has 14 amino acids. V shed 3 bases and J shed 5 bases, with 10 bases lying between them. The CDR3 coding sequence is TGTGCCAGCAGTTTTGGACATCGGACCGGGGAGCTGTTTTTG. This gives the protein CASSFGHRTGELFL.

The CDR3 loop reads CASGPHPQSTGKSSGYTF. CDR3 nucleotides: TGTGCTAGTGGTCCCCACCCCCAATCAACAGGAAAGTCCTCTGGCTACACCTTC. The rearrangement links TRBV12-5 to TRBJ1-2; a possible D gene is TRBD1 (5 bases). V was cut by 5 bases and J by 7 bases, with 29 bases left in between. Per germline, CDR1 LGHNT and CDR2 FRNRAP. The CDR3 runs 18 residues.

This clonotype was seen a single time. The chain carries TRBV5-6 and TRBJ2-5, with 8 bases that match TRBD2. Germline V gene sequence: CDR1 SGHDT, CDR2 YYEEEE. Trimming cost V 4 bases and J 9 bases; bases outside gene matches: 2. CDR3 length equals 11 residues. In DNA, the CDR3 is TGTGCCAGCAGCCGGGGGGGGGCCCAGTACTTC. As protein: CASSRGGAQYF.

In this sample, this clonotype turned up many times. The rearrangement links TRBV9 to TRBJ2-5, with 9 bases that match TRBD1. CDR1 SGDLS and CDR2 YYNGEE come from the germline V gene. CDR3 length equals 14 residues. V dropped 4 bases and J dropped 5; count of bases not matched to a gene: 6. The CDR3 DNA is TGTGCCAGCAGCTCCCCAGACAGGGGGGAGACCCAGTACTTC. Residues: CASSSPDRGETQYF.

Worth noting for this clonotype: A much larger clone lies one base from this, so it may be a read error. This chain connects TRBV9 to TRBJ2-7, with TRBD1 identical over 7 bases. J gave up 4 bases and V 4 bases, and 8 bases lay outside the gene matches. CDR3 length equals 14 residues. Germline-derived CDR1 and CDR2 are SGDLS and YYNGEE. Here the CDR3 DNA reads TGTGCCAGCAGCCTTGGGACAGAGCCGTACGAGCAGTACTTC. Translating gives CASSLGTEPYEQYF.

J is TRBJ1-2 and V is TRBV2; D might be TRBD1 (5 bases). Germline CDR1 SNHLY, CDR2 FYNNEI. V lost 4 bases, J lost 7 bases, and 10 bases lay in between. The CDR3 covers 12 residues. The CDR3 loop is CASSAAQGGYTF. CDR3 nucleotides: TGTGCCAGCAGTGCCGCCCAGGGTGGCTACACCTTC.

This clonotype was seen many times. The J gene is TRBJ2-2, the V gene TRBV11-2; D not resolved. From germline, CDR1 is SGHAT and CDR2 FQNNGV. The CDR3 runs to 13 residues. The ends were cut back, 1 base at V and 6 bases at J, with 6 bases in the middle. As DNA, the CDR3 is TGTGCCAGCAGCTTAGTGGAAGCCGGGGAGCTGTTTTTT. Amino acid sequence: CASSLVEAGELFF.

CDR3 amino acids: CSVEIGGSGTQYF. The CDR3 DNA reads TGCAGCGTTGAGATTGGCGGGAGTGGGACCCAGTACTTC. The chain links TRBV29-1 to TRBJ2-5; 7 bases are a match to TRBD2. Germline V CDR1 and CDR2: SQVTM, ANQGSEA. The J segment lost 7 bases and the V segment lost 3 bases, leaving 8 bases of the junction unmatched. This CDR3 comprises 13 residues.

There are a few counts of this clonotype. This sequence joins TRBV4-3 and TRBJ1-2; 8 bases match TRBD1. The V gene end was trimmed by 0 bases and the J gene end by 8 bases; junction bases not matched to a gene: 5. CDR1 is LGHNA, CDR2 YSLEER, per germline. This CDR3 is built from 14 residues. The CDR3 reads CASSQDRGREGYTF. The CDR3 coding sequence is TGCGCCAGCAGCCAAGACAGGGGGCGCGAAGGCTACACCTTC.

The chain links TRBV6-5 to TRBJ1-3, with D possibly TRBD1 on 5 matching bases. Germline values: CDR1 MNHEY, CDR2 SVGAGI. The V gene lost 6 bases and the J gene lost 5 bases, with 20 bases spanning the gap. CDR3 length: 16 residues. DNA for the CDR3: TGTGCCAGCAGATACGGGACTGTGGCTCGAAGAAACACCATATATTTT. It is translated as CASRYGTVARRNTIYF.

This clonotype was observed a few times. The chain links TRBV7-3 to TRBJ2-7, with 10 bases aligning to TRBD2. This CDR3 contains 18 residues. Germline trimming cut 5 bases from V and 0 bases from J; bases unmatched to any gene: 13. CDR1 SGHTA and CDR2 FQGTGA come from the germline V gene. The CDR3 loop reads CASSPLDRTSGDSYEQYF. CDR3 coding DNA: TGTGCCAGCAGCCCATTGGACAGAACTAGCGGGGACTCCTACGAGCAGTACTTC.

V and J are TRBV19 and TRBJ1-2, with a possible D match to TRBD1 (6 bases). CDR1 and CDR2 from the germline V gene are LNHDA and SQIVND (reference sequence). The CDR3 has 14 amino acids. The V end lost 1 base, the J end lost 7 bases, and 13 bases lay between the germline ends. The DNA for the CDR3 is TGTGCCAGTAGTATAGGGCAGGGGACGAGTGGCTACACCTTC. Translation: CASSIGQGTSGYTF.

In this sample, this clonotype turned up many times. The chain uses TRBV2 and TRBJ1-3; D call uncertain. The germline gives CDR1 SNHLY, CDR2 FYNNEI. V was cut by 5 bases and J by 7 bases, with 18 bases left in between. This CDR3 comprises 15 residues. CDR3 residues: CASSPGRPLGNTIYF. The CDR3 DNA reads as TGTGCCAGCAGTCCAGGACGGCCCTTGGGCAACACCATATATTTT.

This clonotype occurred many times. The V gene is TRBV19, the J gene TRBJ1-1; D gene uncertain. Germline V gene data show CDR1 as LNHDA and CDR2 as SQIVND (reference sequence). Trimming removed 4 bases from V and 5 bases from J, with 11 bases in between. CDR3 length: 13 amino acids. The chain's CDR3 is CASSSGSGTEAFF. DNA of the CDR3: TGTGCCAGTAGTAGCGGTTCGGGGACTGAAGCTTTCTTT.